A single sample is the source of the 29 T cell receptor beta chains below, sequenced in a study of shared clonotypes between healthy human individuals. Measured with immunoSEQ multiplex PCR; TCRdb has only the in-frame clones, and not every one. The sample lists millions of clones, approximately 94% occurring once. The sample taken for sequencing was naive CD4+ T cells sorted from blood. The subset here: CD45RA+ positively selected. The receptor set was obtained from a young man in good health.

Only one count was recorded for this clone. The chain uses TRBV11-2 and TRBJ2-7; D might be TRBD1 or TRBD2, each matching 5 bases. Germline V gene sequence: CDR1 SGHAT, CDR2 FQNNGV. The CDR3 sequence is 16 residues long. The V gene lost 0 bases and the J gene lost 0 bases, with 12 bases spanning the gap. The CDR3 nucleotides read TGTGCCAGCAGCTTAGATCGGGGCACGAGCTCCTACGAGCAGTACTTC. Translating gives CASSLDRGTSSYEQYF.

The chain links TRBV5-4 to TRBJ2-4, with unresolved D. The CDR3 runs 13 residues. V was pared by 1 base and J by 1 base, with 3 bases between. Germline V gene data show CDR1 as SGHNT and CDR2 as YYREEE (reference sequence). The CDR3 nucleotides are TGTGCCAGCAGCTTGAAGGCCAAAAACATTCAGTACTTC. As protein: CASSLKAKNIQYF.

A single count supports this clone. This chain connects TRBV6-4 to TRBJ2-1, with D perhaps matching TRBD2 (5 bases). This CDR3 spans 13 amino acids. CDR1 is MRHNA, CDR2 SNTAGT, per germline. V was trimmed by 6 bases and J by 6 bases, leaving 12 bases between them. CDR3 DNA sequence: TGTGCCAGCAGGGGAGCAGGAGGCAATGAGCAGTTCTTC. It specifies CASRGAGGNEQFF.

As regards this clone: Additional DNA sequences in this sample encode the identical CDR3. The V gene is TRBV7-3, the J gene TRBJ2-2, with D unclear. This CDR3 comprises 11 residues. V lost 6 bases, J lost 6 bases, and 5 bases lay in between. CDR1 and CDR2 (germline): SGHTA, FQGTGA. This CDR3 reads CASSLAGELFF. CDR3 nucleotides: TGTGCCAGCAGTCTCGCCGGGGAGCTGTTTTTT.

The chain carries TRBV10-2 and TRBJ2-1, with D perhaps assigned TRBD1 or TRBD2 (5 bases each). The germline V gene has CDR1 WSHSY and CDR2 SAAADI. V lost 6 bases and J lost 3, with 12 bases in between. The CDR3 consists of 14 residues. The DNA for the CDR3 is TGCGCCAGCAGCCGGGACCCAGACTACAATGAGCAGTTCTTC. It translates to CASSRDPDYNEQFF.

Of note for this clone: The same CDR3 also results from other DNA sequences found in this sample. The rearrangement links TRBV27 to TRBJ1-5; 8 bases agree with TRBD1. This CDR3 spans 14 amino acids. From germline, CDR1 is MNHEY and CDR2 SMNVEV (reference sequence). Losses at the gene ends were 5 bases for V and 4 bases for J; bases not matched to a gene: 4. The CDR3: CASSLHRGNQPQHF. The CDR3 bases are TGTGCCAGCAGTCTGCACAGGGGGAATCAGCCCCAGCATTTT.

The chain combines TRBV6-5 with TRBJ1-1, with D possibly matching TRBD1 (6 bases). The germline gives CDR1 MNHEY, CDR2 SVGAGI. V dropped 0 bases and J dropped 5 bases, with 13 bases sitting between them. The CDR3 loop spans 15 amino acids. CDR3 residues: CASSYSWGRLTEAFF. For the CDR3, the DNA is TGTGCCAGCAGTTACTCATGGGGGCGGTTGACTGAAGCTTTCTTT.

V and J are TRBV30 and TRBJ2-7; 13 bases match TRBD2. The CDR3 has 15 amino acids. V lost 2 bases, J lost 4 bases, and 5 bases stayed unmatched. CDR1 and CDR2 (germline): GTSNPN, SVGIG (reference sequence). As DNA, the CDR3 is TGTGCCTGGAGTAAGGGACTAGCGGGACCTTACGAGCAGTACTTC. This translates into CAWSKGLAGPYEQYF.

Worth noting for this clone: At one of its ends the junction is not consistent with the germline gene, which may arise from a read error. This chain connects TRBV6-1 to TRBJ2-1, with D possibly matching TRBD1 (6 bases). This CDR3 has 12 residues. Germline CDR1 and CDR2: MNHNS and SASEGT. The CDR3, as DNA: TGTGCCAGCAGTGACACAGGGATTAAGGATATCTTC. Residues: CASSDTGIKDIF.

This sequence joins TRBV5-4 and TRBJ2-7; TRBD2 agrees at 7 bases. The junction had 4 bases not matched to a gene; V was cut back by 4 bases and J by 0 bases. CDR3 length: 14 amino acids. Germline lookup yields CDR1 SGHNT and CDR2 YYREEE (reference sequence). CDR3 bases: TGTGCCAGCAGCGCCGGGGGGAACTCCTACGAGCAGTACTTC. Translation: CASSAGGNSYEQYF.

The chain recombines TRBV7-3 with TRBJ2-2, with TRBD1 matching 8 bases. Germline V lookup: CDR1 SGHTA, CDR2 FQGTGA. The J segment lost 5 bases and the V segment lost 6 bases, leaving 11 bases of the junction unmatched. This CDR3 is 16 amino acids long. CDR3 residues: CASSSTGALGTGELFF. The DNA for the CDR3 is TGTGCCAGCAGTTCGACAGGGGCCCTAGGAACCGGGGAGCTGTTTTTT.

This chain's CDR3 is CASSQDTASGDAYEQYF. As DNA, the CDR3 is TGTGCCAGCAGCCAAGATACGGCTAGCGGGGACGCCTACGAGCAGTACTTC. The gene calls are TRBV4-2 and TRBJ2-7, with 9 bases fitting TRBD2. The trim removed 0 bases at V and 2 bases at J, leaving 8 bases unmatched. CDR1 is LGHNA and CDR2 is YNFKEQ in the germline V gene. This CDR3 contains 17 residues.

This clone was recorded only once. The chain employs TRBV7-2 and TRBJ2-1; 8 bases map to TRBD2. Unmatched junction bases numbered 9, after V lost 6 bases and J lost 2 bases. The CDR3 is 16 amino acids. The germline V gene has CDR1 SGHTA and CDR2 FQGNSA. This chain's CDR3 is CASRHPGLVPYNEQFF. The DNA for the CDR3 is TGTGCCAGCAGACACCCGGGACTAGTCCCCTACAATGAGCAGTTCTTC.

The chain joins TRBV12-2 to TRBJ2-7; the DNA was not used to check the table's D call, TRBD2. TRBV12-2 is a pseudogene segment. The CDR3 contains 15 residues. The CDR3 DNA reads TGTGCAAGTCGCCCCCCCTCGCGGCACTCCTACGAGCAGTACTTC. This codes for CASRPPSRHSYEQYF.

This chain connects TRBV19 to TRBJ1-6; D remains ambiguous. CDR1 and CDR2 from the germline V gene are LNHDA and SQIVND (reference sequence). The CDR3 has 13 residues. The V end was cut by 4 bases, the J end by 7 bases, with 8 bases between. The CDR3 DNA reads TGTGCCAGTAGTACCGTAGAAAATTCACCCCTCCACTTT. Amino acid sequence: CASSTVENSPLHF.

The chain recombines TRBV7-2 with TRBJ2-7; the match to TRBD1 covers 9 bases. The ends lost 2 bases at V and 5 bases at J; junction bases unmatched: 7. This CDR3 comprises 15 residues. Germline values: CDR1 SGHTA, CDR2 FQGNSA. Here the CDR3 DNA reads TGTGCCAGCAGCTTATTCGGGACAGGGTTGGACGAGCAGTACTTC. Its protein is CASSLFGTGLDEQYF.

J is TRBJ2-2 and V is TRBV6-1; 7 nucleotides align to TRBD2. Per the germline V gene, CDR1 is MNHNS and CDR2 is SASEGT. The V segment lost 5 bases and the J segment 6 bases; nucleotides outside the gene matches: 6. CDR3 size: 14 residues. The CDR3 spells CASSHAGVAGELFF. CDR3 bases: TGTGCCAGCAGTCACGCGGGAGTCGCCGGGGAGCTGTTTTTT.

This chain connects TRBV7-9 to TRBJ2-1; 9 nucleotides line up with TRBD1. V lost 5 bases, J lost 2 bases, and 4 bases stayed unmatched. The CDR3 spans 15 residues. The germline V gene encodes CDR1 SEHNR and CDR2 FQNEAQ (reference sequence). The CDR3 loop reads CASSRTGGAYNEQFF. The CDR3 bases are TGTGCCAGCAGCCGCACAGGGGGCGCCTACAATGAGCAGTTCTTC.

The chain joins TRBV5-6 to TRBJ2-7; TRBD1 matches at 7 bases. This CDR3 spans 14 amino acids. V lost 2 bases, J lost 2 bases, and 4 bases stayed unmatched. From germline, CDR1 is SGHDT and CDR2 YYEEEE. The CDR3 DNA reads TGTGCCAGCAGCTTCCAACAGGGGACCTACGAGCAGTACTTC. Translation: CASSFQQGTYEQYF.

This clone has just a few counts. This rearrangement joins TRBV29-1 to TRBJ1-1; no firm D call. V was shortened by 3 bases and J by 1 base, with 9 bases between the two germline ends. Germline CDR1 reads SQVTM; CDR2 reads ANQGSEA. This CDR3 region has 13 residues. The CDR3 loop reads CSVDGSGNTEAFF. The CDR3 nucleotides read TGCAGCGTTGACGGTAGTGGGAACACTGAAGCTTTCTTT.

This clone was counted once. The chain recombines TRBV7-2 with TRBJ1-3, with D possibly matching TRBD1 (6 bases). Deletions cut 1 base from V and 0 bases from J, with 13 bases between. CDR1 is SGHTA and CDR2 is FQGNSA in the germline V gene. CDR3 length: 17 residues. Written as DNA, the CDR3 is TGTGCCAGCAGCTTAGTCGGCGGGGGCGGCTCTGGAAACACCATATATTTT. Translating it yields CASSLVGGGGSGNTIYF.

The chain is built from TRBV5-1 and TRBJ1-2; D is perhaps TRBD1 (5 bases). Germline V gene data show CDR1 as SGHRS and CDR2 as YFSETQ. The V and J ends lost 4 bases and 4 bases respectively, with 14 bases between them. The CDR3 is 14 amino acids. In DNA, the CDR3 is TGCGCCAGCAGCGGGGGACGTTCGCTCTATGGCTACACCTTC. Translating it yields CASSGGRSLYGYTF. Filled out from reference TRBV5-1 and TRBJ1-2, the complete variable domain reads KAGVTQTPRYLIKTRGQQVTLSCSPISGHRSVSWYQQTPGQGLQFLFEYFSETQRNKGNFPGRFSGRQFSNSRSEMNVSTLELGDSALYLCASSGGRSLYGYTFGSGTRLTVV.

The CDR3 DNA follows: TGTGCCAGCAGCCAACCGGGACAGGGCGCCGGGGAGCTGTTTTTT. This gives the protein CASSQPGQGAGELFF. V is TRBV6-5 and J is TRBJ2-2; TRBD1 matches at 9 bases. CDR1 MNHEY and CDR2 SVGAGI come from the germline V gene. The CDR3 has 15 amino acids. V was pared by 6 bases and J by 6 bases, with 8 bases of the junction left unmatched.

The J gene is TRBJ2-3, the V gene TRBV7-8; 11 bases align to TRBD2. This CDR3 has 17 amino acids. From germline, CDR1 is SGHVS and CDR2 FQNEAQ. V shed 4 bases and J 0 bases; nucleotides not matched to a gene: 6. The CDR3 region is CASSSGLAVTSTDTQYF. The CDR3, as DNA: TGTGCCAGCAGCTCGGGACTAGCGGTTACTAGCACAGATACGCAGTATTTT. Full variable domain (rest looked up from reference TRBV7-8 and TRBJ2-3): GAGVSQSPRYKVAKRGQDVALRCDPISGHVSLFWYQQALGQGPEFLTYFQNEAQLDKSGLPSDRFFAERPEGSVSTLKIQRTQQEDSAVYLCASSSGLAVTSTDTQYFGPGTRLTVL.

The V call is TRBV11-2, the J call TRBJ1-6; TRBD1 agrees at 8 bases. The V gene's germline CDR1 is SGHAT and CDR2 FQNNGV. This CDR3 spans 16 amino acids. J lost 4 bases, V lost 6 bases, and 8 bases had no gene match. CDR3 in DNA: TGTGCCAGCAGTTGGTCAGGGGGCGGGTATAATTCACCCCTCCACTTT. Translating it yields CASSWSGGGYNSPLHF.

The chain has TRBV28 and TRBJ1-2; TRBD1 matches 8 bases. CDR3 length: 14 amino acids. V lost 5 bases to trimming and J lost 7 bases; unmatched junction nucleotides: 9. In germline, CDR1 is MDHEN, CDR2 SYDVKM. This CDR3 is CASSLVGQESGYTF. The CDR3 coding sequence is TGTGCCAGCAGTCTTGTGGGACAGGAAAGTGGCTACACCTTC.

For the CDR3, the DNA is TGTGCCAGCAGCCAAGATTGGGGTAGCGCTGGCACAGATACGCAGTATTTT. The encoded protein is CASSQDWGSAGTDTQYF. This chain joins TRBV14 and TRBJ2-3; weak D call: TRBD2 (5 bases). Germline CDR1 is SGHDN and CDR2 is FVKESK. The CDR3 is made up of 17 amino acids. The V end was cut by 0 bases, the J end by 1 base, with 14 bases between. The full variable domain, its missing parts supplied by reference TRBV14 and TRBJ2-3, is EAGVTQFPSHSVIEKGQTVTLRCDPISGHDNLYWYRRVMGKEIKFLLHFVKESKQDESGMPNNRFLAERTGGTYSTLKVQPAELEDSGVYFCASSQDWGSAGTDTQYFGPGTRLTVL.

J is TRBJ1-3 and V is TRBV7-9; unclear D gene. CDR1 and CDR2 from the germline V gene are SEHNR and FQNEAQ (reference sequence). The ends were cut back, 2 bases at V and 0 bases at J, with 14 bases in the middle. There are 17 residues in the CDR3. CDR3 protein: CASSLRQPRFSGNTIYF. The CDR3 DNA reads TGTGCCAGCAGCTTAAGGCAACCACGCTTCTCTGGAAACACCATATATTTT. The full variable domain, rest sourced from reference TRBV7-9 and TRBJ1-3, is DTGVSQNPRHKITKRGQNVTFRCDPISEHNRLYWYRQTLGQGPEFLTYFQNEAQLEKSRLLSDRFSAERPKGSFSTLEIQRTEQGDSAMYLCASSLRQPRFSGNTIYFGEGSWLTVV.

The rearrangement joins TRBV7-2 to TRBJ2-3; D ambiguous. V shed 3 bases and J shed 8 bases, with 15 bases lying between them. The CDR3 loop spans 14 amino acids. The germline V gene encodes CDR1 SGHTA and CDR2 FQGNSA. The CDR3 coding sequence is TGTGCCAGCAGCTTTTGGCGCGGAGCTAGTACGCAGTATTTT. Amino acids: CASSFWRGASTQYF.